The rows below give T cell receptor beta chains drawn from one sample of a study of cytomegalovirus exposure and HLA in healthy donors. Clones were sequenced by immunoSEQ multiplex PCR, and TCRdb holds only the in-frame ones, with some missing. This table holds about 150,000 clones, 80% to 90% found once. The specimen sequenced was PBMCs. The receptors shown here come from a man aged 18-30 years in good health and CMV-seropositive. Each CDR3 is given with its conserved first and last residue. A D gene is named only where the DNA matches it firmly. Size is omitted from some rows. Given values are once, few, many or a class for expanded clones.

d_call clone_size j_call v_call cdr3_aa cdr3_nt
NA NA TRBJ1-5 TRBV6-1 CASSERGDGDQPQHF TGTGCCAGCAGTGAACGGGGGGACGGGGATCAGCCCCAGCATTTT
NA NA TRBJ2-1 TRBV29-1 CSDTQGVGHNEQFF TGCAGCGACACGCAGGGTGTAGGGCACAATGAGCAGTTCTTC
NA NA TRBJ2-5 TRBV30 CAWSVRSRETQYF TGTGCCTGGAGTGTACGGAGTAGGGAGACCCAGTACTTC
NA NA TRBJ2-5 TRBV28 CASNPGGYQETQYF TGTGCCAGCAATCCAGGAGGATACCAAGAGACCCAGTACTTC
TRBD1 NA TRBJ1-1 TRBV7-9 CASSLGTGAPYTEAFF TGTGCCAGCAGCTTAGGGACAGGAGCCCCTTACACTGAAGCTTTCTTT
NA NA TRBJ1-1 TRBV4-3 CASSQARFGGTEAFF TGCGCCAGCAGCCAAGCCCGGTTCGGGGGAACTGAAGCTTTCTTT
TRBD2 once TRBJ2-1 TRBV9 CASSVSGDNEQFF TGTGCCAGCAGCGTTAGCGGGGACAATGAGCAGTTCTTC
NA NA TRBJ2-3 TRBV6-1 CASSGMGASTDTQYF TGTGCCAGCAGTGGAATGGGAGCTAGCACAGATACGCAGTATTTT
NA NA TRBJ1-5 TRBV11-2 CASSLDRGGNQPQHF TGTGCCAGCAGCTTAGATAGGGGCGGCAATCAGCCCCAGCATTTT
NA NA TRBJ2-5 TRBV27 CASSLQVQETQYF TGTGCCAGCAGTTTACAGGTACAAGAGACCCAGTACTTC
NA once TRBJ2-2 TRBV5-1 CASSSQGGSGNTGELFF TGCGCCAGCAGCTCCCAGGGGGGCAGCGGGAACACCGGGGAGCTGTTTTTT
NA few TRBJ1-2 TRBV9 CASSGYRATDYGYTF TGTGCCAGCAGCGGCTACAGGGCGACGGACTATGGCTACACCTTC
NA NA TRBJ2-2 TRBV7-2 CASSLVRQVFGELFF TGTGCCAGCAGCTTAGTCCGTCAGGTCTTCGGGGAGCTGTTTTTT
NA NA TRBJ2-7 TRBV12-5 CASGLLPARLTSYEQYF TGTGCTAGTGGTTTGCTTCCTGCCAGGTTGACCTCCTACGAGCAGTACTTC
NA NA TRBJ2-7 TRBV7-8 CASSLVLVSYEQYF TGTGCCAGCAGCTTAGTTCTTGTATCCTACGAGCAGTACTTC
TRBD2 NA TRBJ2-6 TRBV27 CASSLGGAGANVLTF TGTGCCAGCAGTTTAGGGGGGGCTGGGGCCAACGTCCTGACTTTC
NA NA TRBJ2-5 TRBV12-5 CASGRGWGPPETQYF TGTGCTAGTGGTAGGGGGTGGGGTCCCCCGGAGACCCAGTACTTC
NA NA TRBJ2-2 TRBV7-6 CASSLHLATGELFF TGTGCCAGCAGCTTACACCTAGCTACCGGGGAGCTGTTTTTT
TRBD1 NA TRBJ1-5 TRBV19 CASTGTVQPQHF TGTGCCAGTACCGGGACAGTTCAGCCCCAGCATTTT
NA once TRBJ1-1 TRBV15 CATSRVEGLAKAFF TGTGCCACCAGCAGAGTAGAGGGGCTAGCGAAAGCTTTCTTT
NA NA TRBJ2-7 TRBV5-4 CASSSKGGSYEQYF TGTGCCAGCAGCTCAAAGGGGGGGTCCTACGAGCAGTACTTC
TRBD1 NA TRBJ1-6 TRBV11-2 CASSADRGRNSPLHF TGTGCCAGCAGCGCAGACAGGGGGAGGAATTCACCCCTCCACTTT
TRBD1 once TRBJ1-4 TRBV29-1 CSVGQGRNEKLFF TGCAGCGTCGGACAGGGCCGTAATGAAAAACTGTTTTTT
NA NA TRBJ1-3 TRBV27 CASSGNPGNTIYF TGTGCCAGCTCAGGAAACCCTGGAAACACCATATATTTT
NA NA TRBJ1-1 TRBV25-1 CASSETGGGPTEAFF TGTGCCAGCAGTGAAACGGGGGGAGGGCCCACTGAAGCTTTCTTT
TRBD1 NA TRBJ1-2 TRBV9 CASRPGDRANYGYTF TGTGCCAGCCGCCCCGGGGACAGGGCGAACTATGGCTACACCTTC
TRBD1 NA TRBJ1-6 TRBV7-3 CASTQGRSDSPLHF TGTGCCAGCACACAGGGGAGGAGTGATTCACCCCTCCACTTT
NA NA TRBJ2-5 TRBV7-2 CASSDPPTGQGTQYF TGTGCCAGCAGCGACCCACCGACAGGCCAGGGGACCCAGTACTTC
NA NA TRBJ1-2 TRBV18 CASSSSYGYTF TGTGCCAGCTCTTCTAGCTATGGCTACACCTTC
NA NA TRBJ1-1 TRBV25-1 CASSPAGSGLGTEAFF TGTGCCAGCAGTCCAGCGGGCTCAGGGCTTGGCACTGAAGCTTTCTTT
TRBD1 NA TRBJ1-2 TRBV5-6 CASSSSGTGGYGYTF TGTGCCAGCAGCTCCTCCGGGACAGGGGGCTATGGCTACACCTTC
NA NA TRBJ1-6 TRBV18 CASSHDRSNSPLHF TGTGCCAGCTCCCATGACAGATCCAATTCACCCCTCCACTTT
TRBD2 NA TRBJ2-7 TRBV30 CAWSLAEIYEQYF TGTGCCTGGAGTCTAGCGGAGATCTACGAGCAGTACTTC
NA few TRBJ2-2 TRBV5-6 CASSLAAGELFF TGTGCCAGCAGCTTGGCTGCCGGGGAGCTGTTTTTT
NA NA TRBJ2-7 TRBV19 CASRDGGSREQYF TGTGCCAGTAGGGATGGAGGTTCGCGGGAGCAGTACTTC
NA NA TRBJ2-2 TRBV7-8 CASSRGLANTGELFF TGTGCCAGCAGCCGCGGGCTGGCGAACACCGGGGAGCTGTTTTTT
NA NA TRBJ2-7 TRBV6-6 CASSYSLQGSYEQYF TGTGCCAGCAGTTACTCGTTGCAGGGCTCCTACGAGCAGTACTTC
NA once TRBJ1-2 TRBV7-3 CASSLQSTGRGGYGYTF TGTGCCAGCAGCTTACAAAGTACGGGGCGCGGGGGCTATGGCTACACCTTC
NA NA TRBJ2-3 TRBV2 CASSEVGTQLFTDTQYF TGTGCCAGCAGTGAAGTAGGGACACAGCTCTTCACAGATACGCAGTATTTT
NA once TRBJ2-5 TRBV13 CASSLGDRMETQYF TGTGCCAGCAGCTTGGGCGATAGGATGGAGACCCAGTACTTC
NA medium-sized TRBJ1-1 TRBV5-6 CASSLYGAGGNTEAFF TGTGCCAGCAGCTTGTATGGGGCAGGCGGGAACACTGAAGCTTTCTTT
NA NA TRBJ1-2 TRBV5-6 CASSLVGLAVGYGYTF TGTGCCAGCAGCTTGGTTGGTCTAGCGGTGGGGTATGGCTACACCTTC
TRBD2 NA TRBJ2-5 TRBV4-2 CASSNSGLAKETQYF TGTGCCAGCAGCAACTCGGGACTAGCGAAAGAGACCCAGTACTTC
TRBD2 NA TRBJ2-7 TRBV11-2 CASSQTSGRAYEQYF TGTGCCAGCAGCCAGACTAGCGGGAGGGCCTACGAGCAGTACTTC
TRBD2 NA TRBJ2-7 TRBV5-4 CASSLDTSGRTDEQYF TGTGCCAGCAGCTTGGACACTAGCGGGAGAACGGACGAGCAGTACTTC
TRBD1 NA TRBJ1-2 TRBV5-1 CASSPRTGANYGYTF TGCGCCAGCAGCCCCAGGACAGGGGCCAACTATGGCTACACCTTC
TRBD1 once TRBJ1-1 TRBV6-5 CASSYGTGQSRAFF TGTGCCAGCAGTTACGGGACGGGACAGAGTAGGGCTTTCTTT
TRBD2 NA TRBJ2-5 TRBV30 CAEGGATSGSETQYF TGTGCCGAAGGGGGGGCTACTAGCGGTTCGGAGACCCAGTACTTC
NA NA TRBJ1-5 TRBV4-1 CASSPERGGVGSNQPQHF TGCGCCAGCAGCCCCGAACGAGGAGGGGTCGGGAGCAATCAGCCCCAGCATTTT
NA NA TRBJ2-3 TRBV30 CAWSARSTDTQYF TGTGCCTGGAGTGCCAGAAGCACAGATACGCAGTATTTT
NA NA TRBJ2-7 TRBV14 CASSPTGIPYEQYF TGTGCCAGCAGCCCTACAGGGATACCCTACGAGCAGTACTTC
TRBD1 NA TRBJ1-5 TRBV6-5 CASRGQGGQPQHF TGTGCCAGCAGGGGACAGGGAGGTCAGCCCCAGCATTTT
TRBD1 few TRBJ1-4 TRBV7-9 CASSRQGAREKLFF TGTGCCAGCAGCAGACAGGGGGCAAGGGAAAAACTGTTTTTT
TRBD1 many TRBJ1-2 TRBV29-1 CSVEQDRGRGYTF TGCAGCGTTGAGCAAGACAGGGGCCGGGGCTACACCTTC
NA NA TRBJ1-6 TRBV7-3 CASSSGGVNSPLHF TGTGCCAGCAGCTCGGGTGGCGTAAATTCACCCCTCCACTTT
NA NA TRBJ2-7 TRBV18 CASSPTQDFLEQYF TGTGCCAGCTCACCCACGCAGGACTTTCTCGAGCAGTACTTC